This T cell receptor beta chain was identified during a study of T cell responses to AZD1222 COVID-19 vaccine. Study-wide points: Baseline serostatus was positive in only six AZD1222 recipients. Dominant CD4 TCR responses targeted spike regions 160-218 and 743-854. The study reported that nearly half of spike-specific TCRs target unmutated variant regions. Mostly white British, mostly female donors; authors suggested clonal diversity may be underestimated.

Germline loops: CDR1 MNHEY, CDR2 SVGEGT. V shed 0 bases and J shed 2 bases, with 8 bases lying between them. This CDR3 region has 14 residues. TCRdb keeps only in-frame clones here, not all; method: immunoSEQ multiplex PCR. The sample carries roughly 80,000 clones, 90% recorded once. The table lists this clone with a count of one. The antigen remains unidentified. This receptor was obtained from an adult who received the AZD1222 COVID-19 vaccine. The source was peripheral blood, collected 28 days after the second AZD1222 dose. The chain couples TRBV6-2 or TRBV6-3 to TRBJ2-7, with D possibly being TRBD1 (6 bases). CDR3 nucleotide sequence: TGTGCCAGCAGTTACTCGGACAGTACCTACGAGCAGTACTTC. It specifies CASSYSDSTYEQYF.